The rows below give T cell receptor beta chains drawn from one sample of a study of T cell changes during pregnancy in multiple sclerosis. Here immunoSEQ multiplex PCR was the method, and the copy in TCRdb shows in-frame clones only, minus some. The sample carries tens of thousands of clones, around 90% recorded once. The sample here was PBMCs, taken in the first trimester of pregnancy. Source of these receptors: a female donor in good health, serving as a control in a pregnancy study. Some clones in this sample may be carry-over from other donors' samples. Each CDR3 is given with its conserved first and last residue. Fields, in order: J gene, D gene, V gene, clone size, CDR3 DNA, CDR3 protein. The D gene is left open where the match is weak. Clone size appears in some rows only: once, few, many, or a class for an expanded clone.

J: TRBJ2-7
D: .
V: TRBV6-5
size: .
DNA: TGTGCCAGCAGTTTCGGACTCCCCTACGAGCAGTACTTC
CDR3: CASSFGLPYEQYF

J: TRBJ2-7
D: .
V: TRBV5-1
size: .
DNA: TGCGCCAGCAGCTTGGGGCGGCCGGATCACGAGCAGTACTTC
CDR3: CASSLGRPDHEQYF

J: TRBJ2-3
D: TRBD2
V: TRBV7-9
size: .
DNA: TGTGCCAGCAGCCCCCGGGGGGATCGTAGAGATACGCAGTATTTT
CDR3: CASSPRGDRRDTQYF

J: TRBJ2-3
D: .
V: TRBV4-1
size: .
DNA: TGCGCCAGCAGCCAAGTGGGCCCGACCGCCTCCATCACAGATACGCAGTATTTT
CDR3: CASSQVGPTASITDTQYF

J: TRBJ2-1
D: TRBD1
V: TRBV27
size: .
DNA: TGTGCCAGCAGTCCTGGACAGGGAGCATACAATGAGCAGTTCTTC
CDR3: CASSPGQGAYNEQFF

J: TRBJ2-5
D: TRBD2
V: TRBV6-6
size: .
DNA: TGTGCCAGCAGTTACCTTAGCGGGAGAGGAGAGACCCAGTACTTC
CDR3: CASSYLSGRGETQYF

J: TRBJ2-1
D: TRBD2
V: TRBV7-2
size: once
DNA: TGTGCCAGCAGCCCCTTGACTAGCGGGGGACCCAATGAGCAGTTCTTC
CDR3: CASSPLTSGGPNEQFF

J: TRBJ1-5
D: TRBD1
V: TRBV28
size: .
DNA: TGTGCCAGCAGTTTTGGAAGGGGGCCCAGCAATCAGCCCCAGCATTTT
CDR3: CASSFGRGPSNQPQHF

J: TRBJ2-7
D: TRBD1
V: TRBV27
size: .
DNA: TGTGCCAGCAGTTCCGGACAGGGGGTTCACTACGAGCAGTACTTC
CDR3: CASSSGQGVHYEQYF

J: TRBJ1-2
D: .
V: TRBV4-3
size: .
DNA: TGCGCCAGCAGCCAAGATTATGGTGGAGGCTATGGCTACACCTTC
CDR3: CASSQDYGGGYGYTF

J: TRBJ2-7
D: TRBD2
V: TRBV7-2
size: once
DNA: TGTGCCAGCTCGCGGACTAGCCTCTACGAGCAGTACTTC
CDR3: CASSRTSLYEQYF

J: TRBJ2-5
D: TRBD2
V: TRBV9
size: .
DNA: TGTGCCAGCAGCGTAGAGCCGACTAGCGGGAAAGAGACCCAGTACTTC
CDR3: CASSVEPTSGKETQYF

J: TRBJ1-2
D: TRBD1
V: TRBV28
size: .
DNA: TGTGCCAGCAGAACAGGGGCGAGCTATGGCTACACCTTC
CDR3: CASRTGASYGYTF

J: TRBJ1-2
D: .
V: TRBV18
size: once
DNA: TGTGCCAGCTTTTCAGGGGCGAACTATGGCTACACCTTC
CDR3: CASFSGANYGYTF

J: TRBJ1-6
D: .
V: TRBV5-1
size: .
DNA: TGCGCCAGCAGCCCGGGAAAGGGTTATAATTCACCCCTCCACTTT
CDR3: CASSPGKGYNSPLHF

J: TRBJ2-7
D: TRBD1
V: TRBV19
size: .
DNA: TGTGCCAGTAGTCTCGGACAGGGTGACACCTACGAGCAGTACTTC
CDR3: CASSLGQGDTYEQYF

J: TRBJ2-5
D: TRBD2
V: TRBV19
size: few
DNA: TGTGCCAGTAGTATCACTAGCGGGAAAAAGACCCAGTACTTC
CDR3: CASSITSGKKTQYF

J: TRBJ1-4
D: .
V: TRBV19
size: .
DNA: TGTGCCAGTAGTATCATCTCCCGAGGGAGGGCTGAAAAACTGTTTTTT
CDR3: CASSIISRGRAEKLFF

J: TRBJ1-6
D: TRBD1
V: TRBV28
size: .
DNA: TGTGCCAGCAGTTCCGGACAGGGTGGGCACTTT
CDR3: CASSSGQGGHF

J: TRBJ2-1
D: .
V: TRBV7-8
size: once
DNA: TGTGCCAGCAACGACAGAGGCAATGAGCAGTTCTTC
CDR3: CASNDRGNEQFF

J: TRBJ2-7
D: TRBD2
V: TRBV4-2
size: .
DNA: TGTGCCAGCAGCCAAGATAGCCTAGCGGGAAGGTTCAACGCCTACGAGCAGTACTTC
CDR3: CASSQDSLAGRFNAYEQYF

J: TRBJ1-4
D: .
V: TRBV15
size: .
DNA: TGTGCCACCAGCAGAGGGGGGGGGACTAATGAAAAACTGTTTTTT
CDR3: CATSRGGGTNEKLFF

J: TRBJ2-5
D: .
V: TRBV7-2
size: once
DNA: TGTGCCAGCAGCTTAGCCTTGGAGACCCAGTACTTC
CDR3: CASSLALETQYF

J: TRBJ1-2
D: .
V: TRBV28
size: .
DNA: TGTGCCAGCGGATACCCTGAGAGGGCCGGCTATGGCTACACCTTC
CDR3: CASGYPERAGYGYTF

J: TRBJ2-1
D: .
V: TRBV27
size: .
DNA: TGTGCCAGCAGTTCCCTGAAGGGAGGAATCTACAATGAGCAGTTCTTC
CDR3: CASSSLKGGIYNEQFF

J: TRBJ2-7
D: TRBD1
V: TRBV15
size: .
DNA: TGTGCCACCAGCAGGGGCGGGACAGGGGGCTACGAGCAGTACTTC
CDR3: CATSRGGTGGYEQYF

J: TRBJ2-7
D: .
V: TRBV6-6
size: .
DNA: TGTGCCAGCAGCGCAGGGATCTACGAGCAGTACTTC
CDR3: CASSAGIYEQYF

J: TRBJ1-6
D: .
V: TRBV6-5
size: .
DNA: TGTGCCAGCAACCGCGGGGAGAATTCACCCCTCCACTTT
CDR3: CASNRGENSPLHF

J: TRBJ2-1
D: TRBD1
V: TRBV4-3
size: .
DNA: TGCGCCAGCAGCCAAGGGACAGGGCTGAACAATGAGCAGTTCTTC
CDR3: CASSQGTGLNNEQFF

J: TRBJ2-7
D: .
V: TRBV27
size: once
DNA: TGTGCCAGCTCTTCCATCTCGGGATTCTACGAGCAGTACTTC
CDR3: CASSSISGFYEQYF

J: TRBJ2-3
D: .
V: TRBV7-9
size: .
DNA: TGTGCCAGCAGCTTACTGCCCCGGGATACGCAGTATTTT
CDR3: CASSLLPRDTQYF

J: TRBJ2-7
D: TRBD1
V: TRBV15
size: .
DNA: TGTGCCACCAGCAGAGAAGGGACAGGGGTGGACGAGCAGTACTTC
CDR3: CATSREGTGVDEQYF

J: TRBJ2-1
D: TRBD2
V: TRBV19
size: once
DNA: TGTGCCAGTAGAACCGGGACTAGCGGGAGCTACGCTGAGCAGTTCTTC
CDR3: CASRTGTSGSYAEQFF